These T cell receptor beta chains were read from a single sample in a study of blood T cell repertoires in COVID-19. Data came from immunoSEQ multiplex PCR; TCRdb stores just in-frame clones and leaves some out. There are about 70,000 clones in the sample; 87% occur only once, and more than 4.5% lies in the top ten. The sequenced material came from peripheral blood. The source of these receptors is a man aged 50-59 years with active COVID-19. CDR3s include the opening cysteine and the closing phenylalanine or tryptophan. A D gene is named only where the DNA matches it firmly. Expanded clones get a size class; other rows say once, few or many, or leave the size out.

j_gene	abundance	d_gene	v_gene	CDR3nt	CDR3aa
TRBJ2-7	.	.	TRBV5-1	TGCGCCAGCAGCCCCAACTTCTACGAGCAGTACTTC	CASSPNFYEQYF
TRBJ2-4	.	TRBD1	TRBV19	TGTGCCACTCGACAGGGATCACTAGCCAAAAACATTCAGTACTTC	CATRQGSLAKNIQYF
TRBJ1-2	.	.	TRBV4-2	TGTGCCAGCAGCCTAACGACAGGAATTGACTATGGCTACACCTTC	CASSLTTGIDYGYTF
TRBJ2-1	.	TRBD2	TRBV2	TGTGCCAGCAGGGGGACTAGTTACAATGAGCAGTTCTTC	CASRGTSYNEQFF
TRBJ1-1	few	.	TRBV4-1	TGCGCCAGCAGCCAATTGGGGGGACACACTGAAGCTTTCTTT	CASSQLGGHTEAFF
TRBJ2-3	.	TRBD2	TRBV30	TGTGCCTGGAGTAGACTAGCCCCTAGCACAGATACGCAGTATTTT	CAWSRLAPSTDTQYF
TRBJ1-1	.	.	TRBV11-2	TGTGCCAGCGTACTCGGGGCAGGGAGGACTGAAGCTTTCTTT	CASVLGAGRTEAFF
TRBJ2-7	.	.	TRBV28	TGTGCCAGCAGTTTACCCTTATTCCACGAGCAGTACTTC	CASSLPLFHEQYF
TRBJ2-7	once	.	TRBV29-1	TGCAGCGTTGAAACGGGGGTAGTTCCCTACGAGCAGTACTTC	CSVETGVVPYEQYF
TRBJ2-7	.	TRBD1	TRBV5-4	TGTGCCAGCAGCCAAGGGGGACAGGGGACCTACGAGCAGTACTTC	CASSQGGQGTYEQYF
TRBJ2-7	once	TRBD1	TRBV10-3	TGTGCCAACGGGGCAGGGGGCTACGAGCAGTACTTC	CANGAGGYEQYF
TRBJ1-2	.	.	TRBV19	TGTGCCAGTAGTTATCCATACTCTCCTATGGGCTACACCTTC	CASSYPYSPMGYTF
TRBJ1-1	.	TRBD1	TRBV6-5	TGTGCCAGCAGAGACAGGGGGCGAGGGGCTTTCTTT	CASRDRGRGAFF
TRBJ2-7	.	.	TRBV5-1	TGCGCCAGCAGCTTGGACCAGGGCTACGAGCAGTACTTC	CASSLDQGYEQYF
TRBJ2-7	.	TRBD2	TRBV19	TGTGCCAGTAGTATGACGTGGGAGGGCCACGAGCAGTACTTC	CASSMTWEGHEQYF
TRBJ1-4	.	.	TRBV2	TGTGCCAGCAGTGGAAACAGAGATAATGAAAAACTGTTTTTT	CASSGNRDNEKLFF
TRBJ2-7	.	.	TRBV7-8	TGTGCCAGCAGCTTAGTCGGGTTAAGCGGAACCCCCTACGAGCAGTACTTC	CASSLVGLSGTPYEQYF
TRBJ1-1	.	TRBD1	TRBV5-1	TGCGCCAGCAGACCTCAGGGGGCGCAGAACACTGAAGCTTTCTTT	CASRPQGAQNTEAFF
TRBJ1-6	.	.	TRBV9	TGTGCCAGCAGCGTAGGTCAGTGGCCGTCGAATTCACCCCTCCACTTT	CASSVGQWPSNSPLHF
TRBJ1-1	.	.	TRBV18	TGTGCCAGCTCACAAACACAGGGTTGGGGGACTGAAGCTTTCTTT	CASSQTQGWGTEAFF
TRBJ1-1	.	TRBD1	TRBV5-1	TGCGCCAGCAGCCTAGGGACAGCGGAGCTAAACACTGAAGCTTTCTTT	CASSLGTAELNTEAFF
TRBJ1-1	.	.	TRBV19	TGTGCCAGTAGTATAAACGGGGGGAGAAACACTGAAGCTTTCTTT	CASSINGGRNTEAFF
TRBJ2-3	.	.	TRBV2	TGTGCCAGCAGTCAAGAGACTACAGATACGCAGTATTTT	CASSQETTDTQYF
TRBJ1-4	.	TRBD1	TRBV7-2	TGTGCCAGCAGTTTAAAGACAGGGTTAAATGAAAAACTGTTTTTT	CASSLKTGLNEKLFF
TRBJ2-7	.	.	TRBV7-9	TGTGCCAGCAGTGTGGACATACACTCCTACGAGCAGTACTTC	CASSVDIHSYEQYF
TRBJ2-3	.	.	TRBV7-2	TGTGCCAGCAGCCGTCAACCTAGCGGCACAGATACGCAGTATTTT	CASSRQPSGTDTQYF
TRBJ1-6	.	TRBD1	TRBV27	TGTGCCAGCAGCACCGGGACAGGGGGATTACCCCTCCACTTT	CASSTGTGGLPLHF
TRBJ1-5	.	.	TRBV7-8	TGTGCCAGCAGCTTAGAGGCAGGGGGCAATCAGCCCCAGCATTTT	CASSLEAGGNQPQHF
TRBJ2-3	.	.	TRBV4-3	TGCGCCAGCAGCCAAGAATTGTCGAGCACAGATACGCAGTATTTT	CASSQELSSTDTQYF
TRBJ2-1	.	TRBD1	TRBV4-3	TGCGCCAGCAGCCAACAACAGGGGGGTTACAATGAGCAGTTCTTC	CASSQQQGGYNEQFF
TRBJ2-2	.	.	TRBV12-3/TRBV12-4	TGTGCCAGCAGCCTCAGTGTTCTCGGGGAGCTGTTTTTT	CASSLSVLGELFF
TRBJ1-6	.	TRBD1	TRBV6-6	TGTGCCAGCAGTCCCCGGGACAGGGGTTTTCATAATTCACCCCTCCACTTT	CASSPRDRGFHNSPLHF
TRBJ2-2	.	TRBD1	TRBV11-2	TGTGCCAGCAGCCGCCAACAGGGGGGCACCGGGGAGCTGTTTTTT	CASSRQQGGTGELFF
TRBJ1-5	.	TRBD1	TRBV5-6	TGTGCCAGCAGCTTGGGAAGGGGGCTTAGATACAATCAGCCCCAGCATTTT	CASSLGRGLRYNQPQHF
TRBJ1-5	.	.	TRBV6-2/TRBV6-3	TGTGCCAGCAGTTACCTACCTCAGGGGCGGCAGCCCCAGCATTTT	CASSYLPQGRQPQHF
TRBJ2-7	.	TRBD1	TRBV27	TGTGCCAGCAGTTTATTCCCGGGACAGGGGGCCGAGCAGTACTTC	CASSLFPGQGAEQYF
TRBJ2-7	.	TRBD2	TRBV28	TGTGCCAGCAGTTTACCTCTCCTAGCGGGAGACGAGCAGTACTTC	CASSLPLLAGDEQYF
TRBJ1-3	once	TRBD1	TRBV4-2	TGTGCCAGCAGCCGGGACAGGGGTACGACTGGAAACACCATATATTTT	CASSRDRGTTGNTIYF
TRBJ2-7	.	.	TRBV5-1	TGCGCCAGCAGCCCCGGAGCCTCTTCCTACGAGCAGTACTTC	CASSPGASSYEQYF
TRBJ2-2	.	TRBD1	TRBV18	TGTGCCAGCTACACGGGACAGATTAACACCGGGGAGCTGTTTTTT	CASYTGQINTGELFF
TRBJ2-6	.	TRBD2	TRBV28	TGTGCCAGCAGTTTCCTCGGGGGGGCCCAGTCTGGGGCCAACGTCCTGACTTTC	CASSFLGGAQSGANVLTF
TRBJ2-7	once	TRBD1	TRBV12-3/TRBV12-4	TGTGCCAGTTCCCGGGACAGCCTCTACGAGCAGTACTTC	CASSRDSLYEQYF